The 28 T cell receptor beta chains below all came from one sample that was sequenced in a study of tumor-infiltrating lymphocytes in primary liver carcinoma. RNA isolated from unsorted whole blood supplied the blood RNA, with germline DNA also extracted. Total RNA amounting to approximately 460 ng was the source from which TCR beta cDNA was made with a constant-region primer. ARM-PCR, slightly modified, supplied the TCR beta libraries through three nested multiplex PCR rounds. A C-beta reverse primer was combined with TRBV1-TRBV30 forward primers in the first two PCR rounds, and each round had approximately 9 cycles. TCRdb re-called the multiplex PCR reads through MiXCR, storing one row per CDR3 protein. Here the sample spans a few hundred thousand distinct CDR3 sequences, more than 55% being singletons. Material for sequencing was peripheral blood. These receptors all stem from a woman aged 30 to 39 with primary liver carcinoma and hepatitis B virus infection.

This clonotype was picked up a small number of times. CDR3 sequence: CASSLGFKETQYF. The CDR3 nucleotides read TGTGCCAGCAGCCTTGGATTTAAAGAGACCCAGTACTTC. This rearrangement joins TRBV28 to TRBJ2-5, with D hard to call. Per the germline V gene, CDR1 is MDHEN and CDR2 is SYDVKM. Trimming left V 6 bases short and J 3 bases short, with 11 bases between. The CDR3 runs 13 residues.

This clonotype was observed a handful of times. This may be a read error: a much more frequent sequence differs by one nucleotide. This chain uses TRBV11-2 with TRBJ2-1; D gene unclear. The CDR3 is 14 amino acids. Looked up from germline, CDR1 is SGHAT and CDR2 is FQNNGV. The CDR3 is CANSLDPTDIEQFF. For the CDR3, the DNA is TGTGCCAACAGCTTAGATCCGACGGATATTGAGCAGTTCTTC. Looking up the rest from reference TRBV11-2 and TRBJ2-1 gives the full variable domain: EAGVAQSPRYKIIEKRQSVAFWCNPISGHATLYWYQQILGQGPKLLIQFQNNGVVDDSQLPKDRFSAERLKGVDSTLKIQPAKLEDSAVYLCANSLDPTDIEQFFGPGTRLTVL.

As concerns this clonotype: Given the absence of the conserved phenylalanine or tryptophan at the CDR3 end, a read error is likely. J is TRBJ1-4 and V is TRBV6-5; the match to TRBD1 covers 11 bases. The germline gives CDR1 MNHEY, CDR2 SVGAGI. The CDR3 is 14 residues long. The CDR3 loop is CVSTLRTGGEKLFI. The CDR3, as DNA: TGTGTCAGCACCCTGAGGACAGGGGGCGAAAAACTGTTTATT.

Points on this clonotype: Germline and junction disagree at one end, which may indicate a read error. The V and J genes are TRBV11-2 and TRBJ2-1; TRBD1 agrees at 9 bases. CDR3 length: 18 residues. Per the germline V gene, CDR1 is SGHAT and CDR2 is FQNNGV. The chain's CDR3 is CAGSHRGRGTGKYNEQFF. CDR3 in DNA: TGTGCCGGCAGCCACAGGGGCCGAGGGACAGGGAAATATAATGAGCAGTTCTTC.

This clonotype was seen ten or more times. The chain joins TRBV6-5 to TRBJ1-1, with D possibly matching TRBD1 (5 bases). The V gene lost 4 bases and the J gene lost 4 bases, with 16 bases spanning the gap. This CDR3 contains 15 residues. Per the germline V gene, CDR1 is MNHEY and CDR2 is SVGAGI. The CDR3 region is CASSSQGEGGTEAFF. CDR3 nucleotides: TGTGCCAGCAGTTCTCAAGGGGAGGGAGGCACTGAAGCTTTCTTT.

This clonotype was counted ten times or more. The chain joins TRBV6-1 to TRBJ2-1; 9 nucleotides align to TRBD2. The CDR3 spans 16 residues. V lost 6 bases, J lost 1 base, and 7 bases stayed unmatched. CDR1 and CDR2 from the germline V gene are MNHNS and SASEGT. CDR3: CASRNSGSRSYNEQFF. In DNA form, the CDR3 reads TGTGCCAGCAGGAATAGCGGGAGTAGGTCCTACAATGAGCAGTTCTTC.

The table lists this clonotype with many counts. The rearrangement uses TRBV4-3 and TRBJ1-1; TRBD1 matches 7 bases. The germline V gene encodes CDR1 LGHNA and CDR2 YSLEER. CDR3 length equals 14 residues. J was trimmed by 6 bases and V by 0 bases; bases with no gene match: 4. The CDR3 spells CASSQETGIPEAFF. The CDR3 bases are TGCGCCAGCAGCCAAGAGACAGGGATCCCTGAAGCTTTCTTT.

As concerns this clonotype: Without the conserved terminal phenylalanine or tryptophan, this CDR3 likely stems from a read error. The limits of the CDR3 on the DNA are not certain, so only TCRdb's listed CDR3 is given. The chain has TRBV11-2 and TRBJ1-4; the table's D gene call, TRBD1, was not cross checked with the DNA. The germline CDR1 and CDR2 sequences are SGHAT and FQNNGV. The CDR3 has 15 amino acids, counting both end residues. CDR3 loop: CASSLRGLPNEKLFL.

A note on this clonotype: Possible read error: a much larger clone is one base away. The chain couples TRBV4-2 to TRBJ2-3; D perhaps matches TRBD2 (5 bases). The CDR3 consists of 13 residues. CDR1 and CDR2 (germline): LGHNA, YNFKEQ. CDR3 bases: TGTGCCGGCAGCCAAGAGGGATTTGCCACGCAGTATTTT. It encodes CAGSQEGFATQYF.

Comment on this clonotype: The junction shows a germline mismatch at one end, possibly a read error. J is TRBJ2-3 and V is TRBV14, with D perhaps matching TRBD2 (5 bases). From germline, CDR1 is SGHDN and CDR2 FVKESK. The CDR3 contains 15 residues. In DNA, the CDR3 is TGTGCCAGCAGCCAAGGAAGAGGACTCGCGGATACGCACTATTTT. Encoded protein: CASSQGRGLADTHYF.

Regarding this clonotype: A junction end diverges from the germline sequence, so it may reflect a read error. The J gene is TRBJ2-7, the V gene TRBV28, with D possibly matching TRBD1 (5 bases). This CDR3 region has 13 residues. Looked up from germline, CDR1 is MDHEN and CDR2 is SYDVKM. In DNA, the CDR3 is TGTGCCAGCACCCTTACCAGGGTCTACGAGCATTACTTC. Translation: CASTLTRVYEHYF.

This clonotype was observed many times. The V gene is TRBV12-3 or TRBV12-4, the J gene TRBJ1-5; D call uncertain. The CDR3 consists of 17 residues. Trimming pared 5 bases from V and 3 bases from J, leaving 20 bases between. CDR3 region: CASSKQKNRVSNQPQHF. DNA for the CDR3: TGTGCCAGCAGTAAACAGAAAAATAGGGTATCCAATCAGCCCCAGCATTTT.

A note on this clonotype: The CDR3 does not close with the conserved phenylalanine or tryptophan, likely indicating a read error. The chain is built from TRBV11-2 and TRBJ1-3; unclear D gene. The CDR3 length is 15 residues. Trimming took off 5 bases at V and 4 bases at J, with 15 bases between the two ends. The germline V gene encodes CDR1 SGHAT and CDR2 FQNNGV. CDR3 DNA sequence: TGTGCCAGCAGCCAACAGACAAGGGCCGGAAACACCATATATTCT. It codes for CASSQQTRAGNTIYS.

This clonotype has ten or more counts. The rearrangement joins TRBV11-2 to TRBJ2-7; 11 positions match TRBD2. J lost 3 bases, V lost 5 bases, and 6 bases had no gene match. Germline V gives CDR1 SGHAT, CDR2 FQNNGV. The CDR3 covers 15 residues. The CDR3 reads CASSRTSGSFYEQYF. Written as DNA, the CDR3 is TGTGCCAGCAGCCGAACTAGCGGGAGCTTCTACGAGCAGTACTTC.

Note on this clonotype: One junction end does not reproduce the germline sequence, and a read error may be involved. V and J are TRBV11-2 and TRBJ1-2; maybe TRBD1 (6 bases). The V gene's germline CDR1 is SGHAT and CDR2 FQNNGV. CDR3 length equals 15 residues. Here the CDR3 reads CATSLESTGMGGYTF. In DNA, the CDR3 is TGTGCCACCAGCTTAGAAAGCACTGGGATGGGGGGCTATACCTTC.

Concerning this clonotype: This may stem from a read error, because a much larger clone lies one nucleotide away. The CDR3 spells CASSSDEKLFF. DNA for the CDR3: TGTGCCAGCAGCTCGGATGAAAAACTGTTTTTT. J is TRBJ1-4 and V is TRBV6-6, with D unresolved. CDR3 length: 11 amino acids. The germline gives CDR1 MNHNY, CDR2 SVGAGI (reference sequence). V was shortened by 6 bases and J by 6 bases, with 5 bases between the two germline ends.

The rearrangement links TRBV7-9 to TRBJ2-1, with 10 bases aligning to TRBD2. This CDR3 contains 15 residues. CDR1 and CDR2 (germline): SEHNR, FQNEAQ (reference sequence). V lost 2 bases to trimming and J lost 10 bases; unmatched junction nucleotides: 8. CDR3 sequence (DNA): TGTGCCAGCAGCTTACGTCTAGCGGGAGCGGGGGAGCAGTTCTTC. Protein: CASSLRLAGAGEQFF.

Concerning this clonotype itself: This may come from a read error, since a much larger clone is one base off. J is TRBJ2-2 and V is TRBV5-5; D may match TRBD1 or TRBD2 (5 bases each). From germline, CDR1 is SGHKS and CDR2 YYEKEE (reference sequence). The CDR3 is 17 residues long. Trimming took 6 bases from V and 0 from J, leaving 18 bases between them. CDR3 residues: CASNHFGKGPNTGELFF. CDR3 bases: TGTGCCAGCAACCATTTCGGAAAGGGACCGAACACCGGGGAGCTGTTTTTT. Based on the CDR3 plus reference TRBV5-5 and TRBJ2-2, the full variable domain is DAGVTQSPTHLIKTRGQQVTLRCSPISGHKSVSWYQQVLGQGPQFIFQYYEKEERGRGNFPDRFSARQFPNYSSELNVNALLLGDSALYLCASNHFGKGPNTGELFFGEGSRLTVL.

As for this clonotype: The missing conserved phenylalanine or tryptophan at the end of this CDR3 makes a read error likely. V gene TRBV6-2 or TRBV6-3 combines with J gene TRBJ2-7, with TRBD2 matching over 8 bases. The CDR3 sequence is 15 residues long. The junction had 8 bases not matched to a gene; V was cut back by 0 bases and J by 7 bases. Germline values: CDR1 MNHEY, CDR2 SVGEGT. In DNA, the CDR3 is TGTGCCAGCAGTTACTCCGGTAGCGGGGCCCTGGAGCAGTACCTC. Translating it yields CASSYSGSGALEQYL.

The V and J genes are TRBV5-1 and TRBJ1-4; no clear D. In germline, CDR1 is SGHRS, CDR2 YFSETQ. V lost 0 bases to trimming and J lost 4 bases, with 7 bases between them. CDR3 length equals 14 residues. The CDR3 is CASSLDTSNEKLFF. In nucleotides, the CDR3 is TGCGCCAGCAGCTTGGACACAAGTAATGAAAAACTGTTTTTT.

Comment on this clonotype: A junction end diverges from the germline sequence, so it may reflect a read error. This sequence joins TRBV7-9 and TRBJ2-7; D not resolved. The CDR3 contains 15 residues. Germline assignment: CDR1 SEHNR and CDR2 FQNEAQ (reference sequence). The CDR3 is CASNLGGGIFYEQYF. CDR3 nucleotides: TGTGCCAGCAACTTAGGTGGCGGTATCTTCTACGAGCAGTACTTC.

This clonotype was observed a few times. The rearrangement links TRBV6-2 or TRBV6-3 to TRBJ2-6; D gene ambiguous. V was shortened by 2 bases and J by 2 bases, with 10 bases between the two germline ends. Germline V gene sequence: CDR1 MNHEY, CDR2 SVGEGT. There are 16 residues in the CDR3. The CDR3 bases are TGTGCCAGCAGTTACCTCGTGAGCCCTGGGGCCAACGTCCTGACTTTC. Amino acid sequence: CASSYLVSPGANVLTF.

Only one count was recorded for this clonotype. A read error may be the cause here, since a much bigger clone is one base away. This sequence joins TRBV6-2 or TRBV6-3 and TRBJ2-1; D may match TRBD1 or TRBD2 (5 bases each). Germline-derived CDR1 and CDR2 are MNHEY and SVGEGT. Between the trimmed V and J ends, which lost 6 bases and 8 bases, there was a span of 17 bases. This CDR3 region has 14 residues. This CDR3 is CASSFTELGDEQFF. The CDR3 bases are TGTGCCAGCAGCTTCACAGAGTTGGGGGATGAGCAGTTCTTC.

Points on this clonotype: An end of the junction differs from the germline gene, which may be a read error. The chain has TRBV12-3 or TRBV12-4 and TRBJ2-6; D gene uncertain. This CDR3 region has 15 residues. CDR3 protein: CVSSFGSSGANVLTF. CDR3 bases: TGTGTCAGCAGTTTCGGTAGCTCTGGGGCCAACGTCCTGACTTTC.

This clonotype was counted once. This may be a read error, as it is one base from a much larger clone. CDR3 in DNA: TGCAGCGTTCACTTACAGCTCTCTGGAAACACCATATATTTT. Amino acid sequence: CSVHLQLSGNTIYF. This sequence joins TRBV29-1 and TRBJ1-3; D uncertain. Germline V gives CDR1 SQVTM, CDR2 ANQGSEA. The CDR3 consists of 14 residues. V lost 5 bases and J 0 bases, leaving 11 bases between the germline ends.

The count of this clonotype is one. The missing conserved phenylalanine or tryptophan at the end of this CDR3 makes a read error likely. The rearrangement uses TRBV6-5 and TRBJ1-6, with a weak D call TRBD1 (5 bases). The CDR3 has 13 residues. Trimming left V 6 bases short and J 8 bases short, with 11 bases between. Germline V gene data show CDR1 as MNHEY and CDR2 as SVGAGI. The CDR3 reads CASRRGVHSPLHL. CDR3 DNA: TGTGCCAGCAGAAGAGGGGTGCATTCACCCCTCCACCTT.

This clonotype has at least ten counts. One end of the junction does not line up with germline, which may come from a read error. The CDR3 DNA reads as TGCAGCGTTGGGGGGGGCAGGGATCCCCGGCTAGGTCCCACAAATACGCAGTATTTT. It codes for CSVGGGRDPRLGPTNTQYF. The V call is TRBV29-1, the J call TRBJ2-3; TRBD2 might be the D (7 bases). The germline gives CDR1 SQVTM, CDR2 ANQGSEA. This CDR3 region has 19 residues.

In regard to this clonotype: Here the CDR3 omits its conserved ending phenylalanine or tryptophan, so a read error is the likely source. The CDR3 nucleotides are TGTGCCAGCAGCTTGGGGCCAATACAGCCCCAGCATTCT. Translated, it gives CASSLGPIQPQHS. The chain couples TRBV5-5 to TRBJ1-5; D gene uncertain. Between the trimmed V and J ends, which lost 0 bases and 7 bases, there was a span of 8 bases. CDR1 and CDR2 from the germline V gene are SGHKS and YYEKEE (reference sequence). This CDR3 comprises 13 residues.